The TCR beta chain under discussion was sequenced for a study of blood T cell repertoires in COVID-19. Overall study context: Spain, Italy and the United States supplied samples that represented acute and convalescent COVID-19. The analysed material was cDNA or gDNA that came from T cells, B-cell-depleted T cells, or PBMCs.

Seattle patient enrollment occurred during active infection, with longitudinal follow-up thereafter. A few counts support this clone. This CDR3 has 15 amino acids. Between the trimmed V and J ends, which lost 1 base and 8 bases, there was a span of 15 bases. The V gene's germline CDR1 is SEHNR and CDR2 FQNEAQ (reference sequence). Original analysis: Nucleated cell counts were estimated from reference gene primer amplification. Clones were read by immunoSEQ multiplex PCR, and TCRdb kept only the in-frame ones, dropping some. The V and J calls and clone size were taken over from that table, and D and trimming were inferred from the DNA. Here the sample spans 300,000 to 350,000 clones, nearly 90% being singletons.

The rearrangement joins TRBV7-9 to TRBJ2-1; a weak D match, TRBD2 (5 bases). This receptor was obtained from a woman aged 40 to 50 with COVID-19, enrolled during active disease. Material: peripheral blood. The CDR3 nucleotides read TGTGCCAGCAGCTTAGATGTGGCTACCGGGGATGAGCAGTTCTTC. This codes for CASSLDVATGDEQFF.